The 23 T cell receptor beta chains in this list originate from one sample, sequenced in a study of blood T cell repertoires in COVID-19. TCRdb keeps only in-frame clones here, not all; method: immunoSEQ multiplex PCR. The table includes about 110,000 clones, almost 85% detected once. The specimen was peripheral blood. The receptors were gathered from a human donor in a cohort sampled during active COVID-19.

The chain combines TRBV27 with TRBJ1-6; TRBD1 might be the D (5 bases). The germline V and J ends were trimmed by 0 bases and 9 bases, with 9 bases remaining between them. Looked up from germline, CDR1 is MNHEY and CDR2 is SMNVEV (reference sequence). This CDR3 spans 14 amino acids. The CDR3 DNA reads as TGTGCCAGCAGTTTATCCCGACAGTTTTCACCCCTCCACTTT. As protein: CASSLSRQFSPLHF.

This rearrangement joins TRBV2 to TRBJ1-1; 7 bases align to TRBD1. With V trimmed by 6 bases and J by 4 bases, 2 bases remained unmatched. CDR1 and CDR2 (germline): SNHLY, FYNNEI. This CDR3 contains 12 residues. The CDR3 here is CASRRGPTEAFF. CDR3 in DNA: TGTGCCAGCAGGAGGGGGCCCACTGAAGCTTTCTTT.

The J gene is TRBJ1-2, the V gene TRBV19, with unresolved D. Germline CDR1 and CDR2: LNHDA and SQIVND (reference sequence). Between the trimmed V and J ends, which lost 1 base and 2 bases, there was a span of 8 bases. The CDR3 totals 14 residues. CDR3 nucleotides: TGTGCCAGTAGTATAGCTAGCCAGAACTATGGCTACACCTTC. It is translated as CASSIASQNYGYTF.

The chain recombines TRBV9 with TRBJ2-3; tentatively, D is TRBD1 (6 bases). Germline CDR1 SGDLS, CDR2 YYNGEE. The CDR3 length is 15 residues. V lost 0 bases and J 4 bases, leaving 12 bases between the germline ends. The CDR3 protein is CASSVDYRVADTQYF. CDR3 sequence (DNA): TGTGCCAGCAGCGTAGACTACAGGGTAGCAGATACGCAGTATTTT.

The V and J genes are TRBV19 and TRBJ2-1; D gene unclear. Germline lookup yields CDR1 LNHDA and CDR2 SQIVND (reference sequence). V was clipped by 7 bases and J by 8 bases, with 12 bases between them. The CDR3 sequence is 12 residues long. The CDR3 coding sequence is TGTGCCAGTACCTCTCCCAACTATGAGCAGTTCTTC. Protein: CASTSPNYEQFF.

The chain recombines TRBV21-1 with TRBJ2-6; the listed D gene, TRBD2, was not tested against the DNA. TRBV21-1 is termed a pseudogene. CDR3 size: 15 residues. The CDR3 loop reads CASSIGLAGANVLTF. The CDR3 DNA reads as TGTGCCAGCAGCATCGGACTAGCTGGGGCCAACGTCCTGACTTTC.

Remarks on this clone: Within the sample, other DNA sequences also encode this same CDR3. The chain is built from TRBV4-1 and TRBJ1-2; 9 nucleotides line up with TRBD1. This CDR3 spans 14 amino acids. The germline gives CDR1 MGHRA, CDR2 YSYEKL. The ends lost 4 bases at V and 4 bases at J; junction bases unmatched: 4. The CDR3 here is CASSPDRGLYGYTF. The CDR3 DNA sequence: TGCGCCAGCAGCCCGGACAGGGGCCTCTATGGCTACACCTTC.

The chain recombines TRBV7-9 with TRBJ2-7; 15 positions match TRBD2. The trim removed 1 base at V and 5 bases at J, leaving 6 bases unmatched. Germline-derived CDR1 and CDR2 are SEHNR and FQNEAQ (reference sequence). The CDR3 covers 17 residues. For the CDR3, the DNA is TGTGCCAGCAGCTTAGGTGTGGGACTAGCGGGAGGCAACGAGCAGTACTTC. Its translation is CASSLGVGLAGGNEQYF.

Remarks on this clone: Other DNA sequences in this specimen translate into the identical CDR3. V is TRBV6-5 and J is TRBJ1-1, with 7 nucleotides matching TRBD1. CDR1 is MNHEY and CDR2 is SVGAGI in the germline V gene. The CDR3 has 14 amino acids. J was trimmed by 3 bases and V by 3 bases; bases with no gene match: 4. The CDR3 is CASSYLDRDTEAFF. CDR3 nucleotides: TGTGCCAGCAGTTATCTTGACAGGGACACTGAAGCTTTCTTT.

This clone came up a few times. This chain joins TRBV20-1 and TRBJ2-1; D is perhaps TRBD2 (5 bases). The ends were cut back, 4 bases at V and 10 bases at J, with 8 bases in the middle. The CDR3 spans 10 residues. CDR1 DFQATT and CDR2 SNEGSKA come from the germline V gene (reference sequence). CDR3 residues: CSAMGREQFF. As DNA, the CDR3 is TGCAGTGCTATGGGGAGAGAGCAGTTCTTC.

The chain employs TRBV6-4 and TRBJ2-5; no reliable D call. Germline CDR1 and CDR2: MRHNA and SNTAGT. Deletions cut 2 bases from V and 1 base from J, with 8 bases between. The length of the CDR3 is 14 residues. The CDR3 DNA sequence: TGTGCCAGCAGTGACAGCCAGGCCCAAGAGACCCAGTACTTC. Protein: CASSDSQAQETQYF.

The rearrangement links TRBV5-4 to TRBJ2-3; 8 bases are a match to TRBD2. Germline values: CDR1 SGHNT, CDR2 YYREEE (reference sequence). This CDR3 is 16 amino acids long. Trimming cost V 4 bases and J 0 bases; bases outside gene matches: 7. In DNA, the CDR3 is TGTGCCAGCAGCCCAAGCGCTAGCGGGAGCACAGATACGCAGTATTTT. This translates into CASSPSASGSTDTQYF. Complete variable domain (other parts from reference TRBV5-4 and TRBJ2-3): ETGVTQSPTHLIKTRGQQVTLRCSSQSGHNTVSWYQQALGQGPQFIFQYYREEENGRGNFPPRFSGLQFPNYSSELNVNALELDDSALYLCASSPSASGSTDTQYFGPGTRLTVL.

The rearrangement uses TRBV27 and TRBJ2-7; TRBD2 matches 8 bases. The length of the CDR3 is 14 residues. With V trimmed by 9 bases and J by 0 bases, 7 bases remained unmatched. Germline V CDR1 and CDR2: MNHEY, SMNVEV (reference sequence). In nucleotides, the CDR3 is TGTGCCAGTGGGGAGCGGGAGAGCTCCTACGAGCAGTACTTC. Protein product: CASGERESSYEQYF.

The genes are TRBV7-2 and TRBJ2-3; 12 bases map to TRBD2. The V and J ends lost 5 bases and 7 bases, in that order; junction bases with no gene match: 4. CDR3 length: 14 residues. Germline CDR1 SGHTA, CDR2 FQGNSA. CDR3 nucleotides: TGTGCCAGCAGCCGTGGACTAGCGGGGAATACGCAGTATTTT. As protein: CASSRGLAGNTQYF.

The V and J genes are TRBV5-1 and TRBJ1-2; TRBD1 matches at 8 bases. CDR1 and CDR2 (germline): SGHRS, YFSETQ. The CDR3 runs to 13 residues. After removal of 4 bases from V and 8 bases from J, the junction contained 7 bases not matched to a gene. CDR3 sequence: CASSPGQGLGYTF. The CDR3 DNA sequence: TGCGCCAGCAGCCCAGGACAGGGCCTCGGCTACACCTTC.

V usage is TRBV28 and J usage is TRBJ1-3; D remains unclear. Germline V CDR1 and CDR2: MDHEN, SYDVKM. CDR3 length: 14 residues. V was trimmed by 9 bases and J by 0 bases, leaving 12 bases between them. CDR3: CASGPGYSGNTIYF. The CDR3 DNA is TGTGCCAGTGGCCCCGGGTACTCTGGAAACACCATATATTTT.

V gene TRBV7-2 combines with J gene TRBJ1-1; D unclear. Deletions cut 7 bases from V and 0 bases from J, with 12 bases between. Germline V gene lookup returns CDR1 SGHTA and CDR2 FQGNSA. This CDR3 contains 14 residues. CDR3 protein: CASNNLILNTEAFF. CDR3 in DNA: TGTGCCAGCAACAACCTTATACTGAACACTGAAGCTTTCTTT.

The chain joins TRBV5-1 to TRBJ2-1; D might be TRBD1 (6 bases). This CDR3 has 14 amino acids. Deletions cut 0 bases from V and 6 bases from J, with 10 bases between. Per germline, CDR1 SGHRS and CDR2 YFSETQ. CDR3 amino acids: CASSLDGTTNEQFF. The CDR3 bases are TGCGCCAGCAGCTTGGACGGGACAACCAATGAGCAGTTCTTC.

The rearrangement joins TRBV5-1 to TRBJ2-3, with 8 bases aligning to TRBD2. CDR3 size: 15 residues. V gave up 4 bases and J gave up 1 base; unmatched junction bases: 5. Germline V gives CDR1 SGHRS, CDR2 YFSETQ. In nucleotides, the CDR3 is TGCGCCAGCAGCCCGCGGGGGGAGGGCACAGATACGCAGTATTTT. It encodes CASSPRGEGTDTQYF.

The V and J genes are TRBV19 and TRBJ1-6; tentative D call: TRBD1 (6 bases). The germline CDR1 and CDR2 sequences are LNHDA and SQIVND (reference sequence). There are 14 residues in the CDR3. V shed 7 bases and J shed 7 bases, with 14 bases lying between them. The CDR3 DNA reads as TGTGCCAGTACCCTCGACAGGCAGAATTCACCCCTCCACTTT. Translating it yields CASTLDRQNSPLHF.

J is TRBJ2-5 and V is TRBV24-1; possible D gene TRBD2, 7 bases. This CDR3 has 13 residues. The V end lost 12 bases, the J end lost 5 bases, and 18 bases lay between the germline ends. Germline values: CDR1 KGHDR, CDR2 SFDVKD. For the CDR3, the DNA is TGTGCCTCCGCTGGGGGGGCCAGGGAGACCCAGTACTTC. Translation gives CASAGGARETQYF.

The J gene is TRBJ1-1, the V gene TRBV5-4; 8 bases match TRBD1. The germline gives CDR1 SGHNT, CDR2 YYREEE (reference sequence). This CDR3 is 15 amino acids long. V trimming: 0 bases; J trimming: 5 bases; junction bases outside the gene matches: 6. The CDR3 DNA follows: TGTGCCAGCAGCTTGGCAGGGACAGGCGGGACTGAAGCTTTCTTT. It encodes CASSLAGTGGTEAFF.

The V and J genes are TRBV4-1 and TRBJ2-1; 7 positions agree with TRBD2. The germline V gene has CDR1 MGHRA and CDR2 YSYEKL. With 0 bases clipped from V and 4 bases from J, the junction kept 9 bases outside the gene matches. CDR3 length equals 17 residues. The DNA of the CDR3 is TGCGCCAGCAGCCAAGATCAGGCTAGCGGATTTTACAATGAGCAGTTCTTC. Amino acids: CASSQDQASGFYNEQFF.